Sequencing of this T cell receptor (beta chain) was carried out in a study of cytomegalovirus exposure and HLA in healthy donors. Study background: Earlier results showed approximately 120 million unique TCR beta sequences derived from approximately 170 million T cells. Counted in an early data release were about 85 million unique TCRs from HLA-typed donors.

V lost 0 bases, J lost 4 bases, and 12 bases lay in between. Germline CDR1 is KGHSY and CDR2 is FQNENV. The CDR3 is 15 amino acids. In regard to this clone: Its antigen is as yet unknown.

Researchers ran the PCR with 60 Vbeta and 13 Jbeta primers. Only in-frame clones appear in the TCRdb table, and some are missing; sequencing was by immunoSEQ multiplex PCR. Of 60,000 or so clones in the sample, less than 75% were seen once. Points from the study as a whole: A later analysis reported that several of the most significant clusters appeared to be linked to common viral pathogens, among them Epstein-Barr virus. Researchers counted around 180 TCR beta chains as cytomegalovirus-associated.

The TCR comes from a man aged 50 or older in good health and CMV-seropositive. The chain is built from TRBV16 and TRBJ1-2, with no clear D. The sequenced sample consisted of PBMCs. DNA for the CDR3: TGTGCCAGCAGCCAATCCGCGACACCTCCCTATGGCTACACCTTC. As protein: CASSQSATPPYGYTF. The complete variable domain, with remaining parts taken from reference TRBV16 and TRBJ1-2, reads GEEVAQTPKHLVRGEGQKAKLYCAPIKGHSYVFWYQQVLKNEFKFLISFQNENVFDETGMPKERFSAKCLPNSPCSLEIQATKLEDSAVYFCASSQSATPPYGYTFGSGTRLTVV.